This T cell receptor beta chain is drawn from a study of cytomegalovirus exposure and HLA in healthy donors. Primers included in the PCR were 60 Vbeta and 13 Jbeta primers. Sequencing was performed with immunoSEQ multiplex PCR; in TCRdb, only in-frame clones are kept and a portion is missing. The data hold tens of thousands of clones, with roughly 85% observed a single time. This clonotype originated in a female donor in good health and CMV-seronegative. Material for sequencing was PBMCs.

CDR3 loop: CASSLDVGQGLNTEAFF. CDR3 in DNA: TGTGCCAGCAGCTTAGATGTAGGACAGGGGCTGAACACTGAAGCTTTCTTT. The chain employs TRBV7-9 and TRBJ1-1, with TRBD1 matching 9 bases. The J segment lost 0 bases and the V segment lost 1 base, leaving 6 bases of the junction unmatched. Looked up from germline, CDR1 is SEHNR and CDR2 is FQNEAQ (reference sequence). The length of the CDR3 is 17 residues.